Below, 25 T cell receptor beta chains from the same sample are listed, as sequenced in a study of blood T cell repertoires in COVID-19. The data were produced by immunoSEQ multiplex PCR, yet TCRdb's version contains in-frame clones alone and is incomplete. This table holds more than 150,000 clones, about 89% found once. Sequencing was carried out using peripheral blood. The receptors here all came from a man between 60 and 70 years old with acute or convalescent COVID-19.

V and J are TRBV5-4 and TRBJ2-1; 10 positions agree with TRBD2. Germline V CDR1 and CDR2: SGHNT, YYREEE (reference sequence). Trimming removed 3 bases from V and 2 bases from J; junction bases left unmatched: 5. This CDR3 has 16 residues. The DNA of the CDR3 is TGTGCCAGCAGCTACACTAGCGGGGCCACCTACAATGAGCAGTTCTTC. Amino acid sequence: CASSYTSGATYNEQFF.

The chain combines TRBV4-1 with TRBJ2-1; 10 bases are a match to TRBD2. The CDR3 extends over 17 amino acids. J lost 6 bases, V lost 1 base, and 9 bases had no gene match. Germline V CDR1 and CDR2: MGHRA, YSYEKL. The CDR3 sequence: CASSQGRSGGSFNEQFF. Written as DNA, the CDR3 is TGCGCCAGCAGCCAAGGACGTAGCGGGGGGTCTTTCAATGAGCAGTTCTTC.

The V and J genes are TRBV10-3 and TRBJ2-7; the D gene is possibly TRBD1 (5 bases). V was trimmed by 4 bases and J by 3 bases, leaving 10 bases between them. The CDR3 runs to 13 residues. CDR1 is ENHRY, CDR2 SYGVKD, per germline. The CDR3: CAISADRNYEQYF. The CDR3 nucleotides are TGTGCCATCAGTGCTGACAGAAACTACGAGCAGTACTTC.

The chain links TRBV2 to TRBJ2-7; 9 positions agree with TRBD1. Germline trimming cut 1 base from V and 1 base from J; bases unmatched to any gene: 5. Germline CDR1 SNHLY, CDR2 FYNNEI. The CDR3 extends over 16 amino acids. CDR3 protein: CASSEGAGTGSYEQYF. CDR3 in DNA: TGTGCCAGCAGTGAAGGGGCCGGGACAGGGTCCTACGAGCAGTACTTC.

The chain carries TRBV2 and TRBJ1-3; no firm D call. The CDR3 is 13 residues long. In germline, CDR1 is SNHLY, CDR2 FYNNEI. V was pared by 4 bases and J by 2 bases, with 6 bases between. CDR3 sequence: CASSVTAGNTIYF. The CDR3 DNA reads TGTGCCAGCAGTGTAACTGCTGGAAACACCATATATTTT.

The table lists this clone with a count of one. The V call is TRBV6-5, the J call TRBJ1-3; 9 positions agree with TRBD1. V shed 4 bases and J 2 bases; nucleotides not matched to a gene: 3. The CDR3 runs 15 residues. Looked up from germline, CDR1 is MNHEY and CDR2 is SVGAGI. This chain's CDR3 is CASSSDRGTGNTIYF. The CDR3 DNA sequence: TGTGCCAGCAGTTCGGACAGGGGAACTGGAAACACCATATATTTT.

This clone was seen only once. CDR3 nucleotides: TGCAGTGCCCAACAGGGAACTGAGCAGTTCTTC. It codes for CSAQQGTEQFF. The chain uses TRBV20-1 and TRBJ2-1; a weak D match, TRBD1 (6 bases). Germline V lookup: CDR1 DFQATT, CDR2 SNEGSKA (reference sequence). CDR3 length: 11 amino acids. Trimming took 6 bases from V and 9 from J, leaving 12 bases between them.

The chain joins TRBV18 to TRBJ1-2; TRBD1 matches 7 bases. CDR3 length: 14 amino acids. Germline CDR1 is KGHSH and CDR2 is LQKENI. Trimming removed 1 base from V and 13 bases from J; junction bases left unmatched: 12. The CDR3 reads CASSPQDRSPSTTF. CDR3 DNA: TGTGCCAGCTCACCACAGGACAGGTCCCCCTCCACCACCTTC.

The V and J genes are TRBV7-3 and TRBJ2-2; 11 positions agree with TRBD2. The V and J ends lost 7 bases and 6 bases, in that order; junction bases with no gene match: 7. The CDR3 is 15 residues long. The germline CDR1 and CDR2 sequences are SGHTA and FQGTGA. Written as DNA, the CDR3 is TGTGCCAGCACCCCGATAGCGGGGGGGCCCGGGGAGCTGTTTTTT. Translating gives CASTPIAGGPGELFF.

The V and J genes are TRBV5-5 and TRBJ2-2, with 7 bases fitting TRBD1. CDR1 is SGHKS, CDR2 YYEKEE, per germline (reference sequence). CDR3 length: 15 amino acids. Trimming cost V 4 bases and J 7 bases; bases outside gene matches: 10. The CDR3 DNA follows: TGTGCCAGCAGCCTCACAGGGGCGTTCGGCGGGGAGCTGTTTTTT. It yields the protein CASSLTGAFGGELFF.

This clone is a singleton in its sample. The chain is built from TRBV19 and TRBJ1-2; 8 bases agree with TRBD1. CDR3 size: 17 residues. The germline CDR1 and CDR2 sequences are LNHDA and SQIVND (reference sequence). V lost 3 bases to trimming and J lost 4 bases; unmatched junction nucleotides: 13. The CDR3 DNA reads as TGTGCCAGTAGTATCGTGGGACAGGTTCTTCCTTTCTATGGCTACACCTTC. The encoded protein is CASSIVGQVLPFYGYTF.

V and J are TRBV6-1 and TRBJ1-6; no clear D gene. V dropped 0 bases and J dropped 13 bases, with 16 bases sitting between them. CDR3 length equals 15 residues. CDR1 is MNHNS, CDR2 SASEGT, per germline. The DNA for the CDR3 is TGTGCCAGCAGTGAAGCGCCGAGGCTTTTGTGGCCCCTCCACTTT. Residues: CASSEAPRLLWPLHF.

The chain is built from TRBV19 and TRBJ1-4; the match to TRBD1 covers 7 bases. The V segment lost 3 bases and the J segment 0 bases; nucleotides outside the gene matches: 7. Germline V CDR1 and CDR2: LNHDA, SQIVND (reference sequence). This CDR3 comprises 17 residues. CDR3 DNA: TGTGCCAGTAGTATCCGGGACAGACGGTCAACTAATGAAAAACTGTTTTTT. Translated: CASSIRDRRSTNEKLFF.

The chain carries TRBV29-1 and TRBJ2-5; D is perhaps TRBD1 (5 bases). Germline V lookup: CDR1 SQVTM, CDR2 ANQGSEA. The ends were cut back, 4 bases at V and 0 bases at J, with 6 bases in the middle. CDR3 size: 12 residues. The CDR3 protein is CSVVGDQETQYF. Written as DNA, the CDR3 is TGCAGCGTTGTAGGGGACCAAGAGACCCAGTACTTC. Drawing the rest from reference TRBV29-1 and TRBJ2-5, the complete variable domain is SAVISQKPSRDICQRGTSLTIQCQVDSQVTMMFWYRQQPGQSLTLIATANQGSEATYESGFVIDKFPISRPNLTFSTLTVSNMSPEDSSIYLCSVVGDQETQYFGPGTRLLVL.

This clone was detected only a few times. The CDR3 DNA reads as TGCGCCAGCAGCTTGTGGGGCAGCTCCAATTCACCCCTCCACTTT. Amino acid sequence: CASSLWGSSNSPLHF. The chain combines TRBV5-1 with TRBJ1-6, with TRBD1 as a possible D gene (5 bases). The germline gives CDR1 SGHRS, CDR2 YFSETQ. Trimming took 1 base from V and 7 from J, leaving 12 bases between them. CDR3 size: 15 residues.

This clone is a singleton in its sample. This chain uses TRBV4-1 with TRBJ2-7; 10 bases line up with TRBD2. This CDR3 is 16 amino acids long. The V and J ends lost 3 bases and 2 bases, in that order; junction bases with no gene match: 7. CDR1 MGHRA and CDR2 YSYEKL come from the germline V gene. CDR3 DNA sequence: TGCGCCAGCAGCCACACCGGGACTAGCGAAACCTACGAGCAGTACTTC. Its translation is CASSHTGTSETYEQYF.

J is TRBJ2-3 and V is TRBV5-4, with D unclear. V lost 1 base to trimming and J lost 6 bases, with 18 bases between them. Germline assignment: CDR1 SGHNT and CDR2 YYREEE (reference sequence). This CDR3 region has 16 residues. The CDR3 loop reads CASSLKQPGSRDTQYF. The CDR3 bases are TGTGCCAGCAGCTTGAAACAGCCCGGTAGTAGGGATACGCAGTATTTT.

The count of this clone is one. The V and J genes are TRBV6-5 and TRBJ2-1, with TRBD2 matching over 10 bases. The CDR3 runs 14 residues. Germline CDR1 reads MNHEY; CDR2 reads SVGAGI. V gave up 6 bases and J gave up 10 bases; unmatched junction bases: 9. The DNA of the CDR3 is TGTGCCAGCAGCGGCCTAGCGGGGGCGGGCGAGCAGTTCTTC. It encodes CASSGLAGAGEQFF.

CDR3 protein: CASGEDTSTDTQYF. In DNA, the CDR3 is TGTGCCAGCGGCGAGGACACGAGCACAGATACGCAGTATTTT. The genes are TRBV2 and TRBJ2-3; weak D call: TRBD1 (5 bases). V was trimmed by 8 bases and J by 0 bases, leaving 12 bases between them. Germline CDR1 is SNHLY and CDR2 is FYNNEI. The CDR3 is made up of 14 amino acids.

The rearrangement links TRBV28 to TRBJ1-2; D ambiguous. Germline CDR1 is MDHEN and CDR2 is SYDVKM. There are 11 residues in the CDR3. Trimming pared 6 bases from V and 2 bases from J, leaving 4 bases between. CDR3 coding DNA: TGTGCCAGCAGAGAGAACTATGGCTACACCTTC. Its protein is CASRENYGYTF.

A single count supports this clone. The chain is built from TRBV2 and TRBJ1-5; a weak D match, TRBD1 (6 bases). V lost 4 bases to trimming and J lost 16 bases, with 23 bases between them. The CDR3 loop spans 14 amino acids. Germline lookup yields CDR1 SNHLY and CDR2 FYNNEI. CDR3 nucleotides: TGTGCCAGCAGTGTGGGGGGGGCACCTCGTAGTTGTCATTTT. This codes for CASSVGGAPRSCHF.

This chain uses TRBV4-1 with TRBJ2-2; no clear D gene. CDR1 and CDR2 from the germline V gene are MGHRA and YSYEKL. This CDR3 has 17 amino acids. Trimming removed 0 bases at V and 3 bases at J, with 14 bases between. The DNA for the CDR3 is TGCGCCAGCAGCCAAGAAATTGCAATCAGGTACACCGGGGAGCTGTTTTTT. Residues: CASSQEIAIRYTGELFF.

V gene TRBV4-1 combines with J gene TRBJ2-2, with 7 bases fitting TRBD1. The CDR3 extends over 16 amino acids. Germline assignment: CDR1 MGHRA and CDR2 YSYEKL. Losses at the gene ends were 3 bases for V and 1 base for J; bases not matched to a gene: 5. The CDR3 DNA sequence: TGCGCCAGCAGCCACATACGACAGGGGAACACCGGGGAGCTGTTTTTT. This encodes CASSHIRQGNTGELFF.

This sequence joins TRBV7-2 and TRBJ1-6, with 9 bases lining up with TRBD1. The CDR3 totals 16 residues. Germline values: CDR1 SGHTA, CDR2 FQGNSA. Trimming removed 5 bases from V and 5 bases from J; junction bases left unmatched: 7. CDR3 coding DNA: TGTGCCAGCAGCCCAACAGGGGGCGCGCATAATTCACCCCTCCACTTT. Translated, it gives CASSPTGGAHNSPLHF.

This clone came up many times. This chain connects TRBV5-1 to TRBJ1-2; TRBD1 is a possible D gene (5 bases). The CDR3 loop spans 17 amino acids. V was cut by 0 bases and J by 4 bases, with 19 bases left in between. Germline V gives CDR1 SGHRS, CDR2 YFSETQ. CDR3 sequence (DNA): TGCGCCAGCAGCTTGGGGGGCGTCCGAACAGGACCCTATGGCTACACCTTC. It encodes CASSLGGVRTGPYGYTF.